This T cell receptor beta chain stems from a study of T-cell reconstitution after alpha-beta-depleted transplantation in children. General study results and limits: Several patients had high TCRbeta diversity at day 60; it came from surviving recipient T cells and thymic progenitors. Most T-cell counts and diversity one year after the transplant came from T cells that were newly produced. Several hundred rapidly expanded clones from non-depleted graft cells reportedly supplied alpha-beta T cells about two months post-transplant.

It was with unique molecular identifiers that the TCRbeta library was prepared. TCRdb reprocessed the PCR reads with MiXCR, giving one entry per CDR3 protein. This repertoire shows 250,000 to 300,000 distinct CDR3 sequences, around 9.1% found once; its top ten account for 7.5%. This clonotype was counted at least ten times. The target antigen is unknown. The CDR3 contains 14 residues. The germline V gene encodes CDR1 SGHKS and CDR2 YYEKEE (reference sequence). Trimming took 3 bases from V and 6 from J, leaving 13 bases between them. This chain uses TRBV5-5 with TRBJ2-1; D remains ambiguous. This sample comprised PBMCs, obtained before TCRalphabeta/CD19-depleted stem cell transplant. This sequence was found in a boy in the first two years of life with acute myeloid leukemia, due to receive a stem cell transplant. CDR3: CASSWEDWPNEQFF. CDR3 DNA: TGTGCCAGCAGCTGGGAAGACTGGCCCAATGAGCAGTTCTTC.